This T cell receptor (beta chain) was recovered during a study of shared clonotypes between healthy human individuals. Data came from immunoSEQ multiplex PCR; TCRdb stores just in-frame clones and leaves some out. The sample includes about 2.4 million clones, 90% to 95% of them seen just once. V gave up 0 bases and J gave up 1 base, with 10 bases separating them. The germline V gene encodes CDR1 SGHNT and CDR2 YYREEE (reference sequence). There are 16 residues in the CDR3. The chain has TRBV5-4 and TRBJ2-2; the D is unclear. Sequenced sample: naive CD4+ T cells from PBMCs. Subset defined: CD45RA+ positively selected. This receptor was taken from a man between 18 and 35 years old in good health. Some clones in this sample may be carry-over from other donors' samples. CDR3 nucleotides: TGTGCCAGCAGCTTGGTATCTTCATTGAACACCGGGGAGCTGTTTTTT. It specifies CASSLVSSLNTGELFF.